A selection of T cell receptor beta chains follows, all from one sample in a study of metastatic and nonmetastatic thyroid tumors. TCRdb redid the clone calls on the PCR reads using MiXCR. The sample contains approximately 23,000 clones, 20% to 25% of which appear only once. The material sequenced was blood. These receptors originate from a male donor with papillary thyroid cancer or a benign thyroid nodule (not recorded which). Some clones in this sample may be carry-over from other donors' samples. The CDR3 runs from the conserved cysteine through the conserved F or W. A D gene is named only where the DNA matches it firmly. Not all rows give a size; the values are once, few, many and, for expanded clones, a class.

size,D,J,V,DNA,CDR3
many,NA,TRBJ1-3,TRBV7-2,TGTGCCAGCAGCTTACAACCACGCGACGGAAACACCATATATTTT,CASSLQPRDGNTIYF
few,TRBD1,TRBJ1-6,TRBV6-5,TGTGCCAGCAGTTATCAGGGGACAGGGGGCGGCTCACCCCTCCACTTT,CASSYQGTGGGSPLHF
many,NA,TRBJ2-2,TRBV7-9,TGTGCCAGCAGCTTACAGGGGGGGTCAACCGGGGAGCTGTTTTTT,CASSLQGGSTGELFF
NA,NA,TRBJ1-2,TRBV5-1,TGCGCCAGCAGCTTGGCAGCAGTGGGAGGCAACTATGGCTACACCTTC,CASSLAAVGGNYGYTF
many,NA,TRBJ2-2,TRBV25-1,TGTGCCACAGGTACAGGGAGGACCGGGGAGCTGTTTTTT,CATGTGRTGELFF
many,NA,TRBJ1-1,TRBV30,TGTGCCTGGAGTAAACAGTATACTGAAGCTTTCTTT,CAWSKQYTEAFF
NA,NA,TRBJ1-1,TRBV19,TGTGCCAGCGAGCCCTTCGGGAACACTGAAGCTTTCTTT,CASEPFGNTEAFF
many,NA,TRBJ2-3,TRBV15,TGTGCCACCAGCGGAAATCAGGGTACGCAGTATTTT,CATSGNQGTQYF
few,TRBD1,TRBJ2-1,TRBV28,TGTGCCAGCAGAAGGACAGGGGGTCTAAACAATGAGCAGTTCTTC,CASRRTGGLNNEQFF
NA,TRBD1,TRBJ1-6,TRBV27,TGTGCCAGCAGTCCGGGACAGGGGGTTAATTCACCCCTCCACTTT,CASSPGQGVNSPLHF
NA,NA,TRBJ2-4,TRBV29-1,TGCAGCGTTGCTCAGGGCAACATTCAGTACTTC,CSVAQGNIQYF
NA,NA,TRBJ2-1,TRBV28,TGTGCCAGCGCCTCTAGCGATGAGCAGTTCTTC,CASASSDEQFF
many,TRBD1,TRBJ1-1,TRBV20-1,TGCAGTGCTATGACGGGACAGGGCAACACTGAAGCTTTCTTT,CSAMTGQGNTEAFF
many,TRBD1,TRBJ2-7,TRBV20-1,TGCAGCCTCTTACAGGGGGGCGCCTACGAGCAGTACTTC,CSLLQGGAYEQYF
many,NA,TRBJ2-3,TRBV10-3,TGTGCCATCAGTACCGGGGCCACAGATACGCAGTATTTT,CAISTGATDTQYF
NA,TRBD1,TRBJ1-6,TRBV7-6,TGTGCCAGCAGCTTAGCGTTGGACAGGGGCAATTCACCCCTCCACTTT,CASSLALDRGNSPLHF
few,NA,TRBJ1-3,TRBV12-3/TRBV12-4,TGTGCCAGCAGCGCAGGTGGGACTCATGGAAACACCATATATTTT,CASSAGGTHGNTIYF
NA,NA,TRBJ1-5,TRBV2,TGTGCCAGCCATGGGCGGGCGGGGGGAAATCAGCCCCAGCATTTT,CASHGRAGGNQPQHF
NA,TRBD2,TRBJ2-3,TRBV14,TGTGCCAGCAGCCAAGACGTAGCGGGAACTAGCACAGATACGCAGTATTTT,CASSQDVAGTSTDTQYF
NA,TRBD2,TRBJ2-1,TRBV20-1,TGCAGCAAACTAGCGAGAGGCCCGAATGAGCAGTTCTTC,CSKLARGPNEQFF
many,TRBD2,TRBJ2-1,TRBV9,TGTGCCAGCAGCCCCACAGCGGGAGGTCCTAGGTATGAGCAGTTCTTC,CASSPTAGGPRYEQFF
NA,NA,TRBJ2-5,TRBV7-7,TGTGCCAGCAGCTTAATCGGTCAAGAGACCCAGTACTTC,CASSLIGQETQYF
NA,TRBD1,TRBJ2-7,TRBV6-2/TRBV6-3,TGTGCCAGCACCTACAGACAGGGTTGGTCCGAGCAGTACTTC,CASTYRQGWSEQYF
many,NA,TRBJ2-5,TRBV12-3/TRBV12-4,TGTGCCAGCAGTCCCCCGGAGGGAGAGACCCAGTACTTC,CASSPPEGETQYF
NA,TRBD1,TRBJ2-5,TRBV5-1,TGCGCCAGCAGCCGTGACAGGGTTGAGACCCAGTACTTC,CASSRDRVETQYF
many,TRBD1,TRBJ1-5,TRBV20-1,TGCAGTGCTAGCAGGGGGCGCGTCAATCAGCCCCAGCATTTT,CSASRGRVNQPQHF
many,NA,TRBJ1-2,TRBV6-4,TGTGCCAGCAGTGACGAAGGAGGAGAGACAACTCCATCGTCCTTC,CASSDEGGETTPSSF
many,NA,TRBJ2-7,TRBV12-3/TRBV12-4,TGTGCCAGCAGTTTCGGGGGACTTTACTCCTACGAGCAGTACTTC,CASSFGGLYSYEQYF
NA,NA,TRBJ2-3,TRBV12-3/TRBV12-4,TGTGCCAGCAGTTTATCCGGGGGTGCTAGCACTTATACGCAGTATTTT,CASSLSGGASTYTQYF
many,NA,TRBJ1-1,TRBV28,TGTGCCAGCAGTTTAAGAAGTTCCACTGAAGCTTTCTTT,CASSLRSSTEAFF
NA,NA,TRBJ2-7,TRBV20-1,TGCAGTGCTATATATCCGGGGCCCAAAGAGCAGTACTTC,CSAIYPGPKEQYF
NA,TRBD1,TRBJ1-4,TRBV28,TGTGCCAGCAGCTTGGACAGGGGAGGGGAAAAACTGTTTTTT,CASSLDRGGEKLFF
many,TRBD1,TRBJ2-7,TRBV5-1,TGCGCCAGCAGCGGACAGGGCGCCTACGAGCAGTACTTC,CASSGQGAYEQYF
NA,NA,TRBJ2-1,TRBV28,TGTGCCAGCAGTTCAGGGCGTGCGCGTAATGAGCAGTTCTTC,CASSSGRARNEQFF
many,NA,TRBJ1-2,TRBV11-2,TGTGCCAGCAAAGGTGTGTGGGGCTACACCTTC,CASKGVWGYTF
many,TRBD1,TRBJ1-5,TRBV12-3/TRBV12-4,TGTGCCAGCAGTTTAGGCCGGGACAGCTATCAGCCCCAGCATTTT,CASSLGRDSYQPQHF
NA,NA,TRBJ2-7,TRBV7-9,TGTGCCAGCAGCTTAGCGTGGTACGAGCAGTACTTC,CASSLAWYEQYF
many,NA,TRBJ2-7,TRBV25-1,TGTGCCAGCAGTGAATATGGGTGGGGGCAAGGGGAGCAGTACTTC,CASSEYGWGQGEQYF
once,NA,TRBJ2-3,TRBV18,TGTGCCAGCTCACCGAGGTGGGCCACAGATACGCAGTATTTT,CASSPRWATDTQYF
few,TRBD1,TRBJ2-7,TRBV6-7,TGTGCCGTCCGGGACAGCGAGTTTAAAACCTACGAGCAGTACTTC,CAVRDSEFKTYEQYF
NA,NA,TRBJ1-1,TRBV28,TGTGCCAGCAGTCCTCGAGTCTTTTTGAACACTGAAGCTTTCTTT,CASSPRVFLNTEAFF
few,NA,TRBJ1-5,TRBV19,TGTGCCAGTAGTATAGGGGGGAGCAATCAGCCCCAGCATTTT,CASSIGGSNQPQHF
NA,TRBD2,TRBJ2-1,TRBV11-2,TGTGCCAGCAGCCTCCTTAGCGGGAGTCTAAATGAGCAGTTCTTC,CASSLLSGSLNEQFF
NA,NA,TRBJ2-2,TRBV20-1,TGCAGTGCTATGACATGGGAGCCCGGCCGGAACACCGGGGAGCTGTTTTTT,CSAMTWEPGRNTGELFF
many,NA,TRBJ1-2,TRBV20-1,TGCAGTGCTAGAGATAGGGCGGTGGATGGCTACACCTTC,CSARDRAVDGYTF
many,TRBD1,TRBJ1-2,TRBV18,TGTGCCAGCTCACCGACAGGGTGGCTAGGGTACTTCTTC,CASSPTGWLGYFF
NA,TRBD1,TRBJ2-2,TRBV29-1,TGCAGCGTTGAAGCCGGGACAGGGAGGATCACCGGGGAGTTGTTTTTT,CSVEAGTGRITGELFF
many,TRBD2,TRBJ2-1,TRBV28,TGTGCCAGCAGTTTAGTTAGCGGGAAATTGGAGTTCTTC,CASSLVSGKLEFF
few,NA,TRBJ1-1,TRBV5-4,TGTGCCAGCAGCTTGCAACGCACTGAAGCTTTCTTT,CASSLQRTEAFF
many,NA,TRBJ2-5,TRBV24-1,TGTGCCACCAGTGATTTTAGGCAGCTCGACTCCCAGTACTTC,CATSDFRQLDSQYF
many,NA,TRBJ2-7,TRBV10-3,TGTGCCATCAAGGAAAGGTACGAGCAGTACTTC,CAIKERYEQYF
many,TRBD1,TRBJ1-2,TRBV18,TGTGCCAGCTCACCGACAGGGTGGCTAGGAAACCCCTTC,CASSPTGWLGNPF
NA,NA,TRBJ1-2,TRBV5-1,TGCGCCAGCACCCCTGGTTTGATGGCTTTGAGAGATGGCTACACCTTC,CASTPGLMALRDGYTF
few,TRBD2,TRBJ2-3,TRBV4-1,TGCGCCAGCAGCCGGACTAGCGGGGGGGCCGAAGATACGCAGTATTTT,CASSRTSGGAEDTQYF
NA,NA,TRBJ1-1,TRBV6-2/TRBV6-3,TGTGCCAGCAAGGAGACGGGGTCGACTGCTTTCTTT,CASKETGSTAFF
NA,NA,TRBJ1-5,TRBV28,TGTGCCAGCAGTTTAGGGATAGGGGGGATCAGCAATCAGCCCCAGCATTTT,CASSLGIGGISNQPQHF
NA,TRBD1,TRBJ2-7,TRBV5-1,TGCGCCAGCAGCTTGGAGGGGGACAGGGGCCACGAGCAGTACTTC,CASSLEGDRGHEQYF
many,NA,TRBJ2-1,TRBV6-5,TGTGCCAGCAAGGGGAAGGGTGGGCGGAGGTTCTCCTACAATGAGCAGTTCTTC,CASKGKGGRRFSYNEQFF
many,NA,TRBJ1-5,TRBV20-1,TGCAGTGCTAGTCGGGCGGGAGGTAACAATCAGCCCCAGCATTTT,CSASRAGGNNQPQHF